A single sample is the source of the 17 T cell receptor beta chains below, sequenced in a study of technical replicates of blood from a handful of donors. TCRdb's copy holds only in-frame clones and misses some; the assay was immunoSEQ multiplex PCR. The sample records under 75,000 clones, 70% to 90% being singletons. The sequencing sample was made of PBMCs. All receptors derive from a human donor in good health. Some clones in this sample may be carry-over from other donors' samples.

This rearrangement joins TRBV6-1 to TRBJ2-3; D may be TRBD1 (6 bases). V shed 4 bases and J shed 3 bases, with 11 bases lying between them. The CDR3 is made up of 14 amino acids. Germline CDR1 is MNHNS and CDR2 is SASEGT. CDR3 in amino acids: CASSVQGITDTQYF. CDR3 sequence (DNA): TGTGCCAGCAGTGTACAGGGTATAACAGATACGCAGTATTTT.

The chain uses TRBV7-9 and TRBJ2-2, with TRBD1 matching 10 bases. The V and J ends lost 5 bases and 4 bases, in that order; junction bases with no gene match: 4. CDR3 length equals 15 residues. CDR1 SEHNR and CDR2 FQNEAQ come from the germline V gene (reference sequence). The CDR3 here is CASSLGTGVTGELFF. The CDR3 region has the DNA TGTGCCAGCAGCCTAGGGACAGGGGTCACCGGGGAGCTGTTTTTT.

The chain recombines TRBV9 with TRBJ1-6, with 9 bases that match TRBD1. Germline V gene data show CDR1 as SGDLS and CDR2 as YYNGEE. This CDR3 is built from 15 residues. With V trimmed by 4 bases and J by 9 bases, 8 bases remained unmatched. The CDR3 DNA follows: TGTGCCAGCAGCCCACTAGGGACAGGGAGTTCACCCCTCCACTTT. It translates to CASSPLGTGSSPLHF.

The genes are TRBV5-6 and TRBJ2-2; 9 nucleotides agree with TRBD2. Germline CDR1 reads SGHDT; CDR2 reads YYEEEE. Trimming cost V 2 bases and J 4 bases; bases outside gene matches: 6. This CDR3 comprises 16 residues. This CDR3 reads CASSFGLAGPTGELFF. The DNA of the CDR3 is TGTGCCAGCAGCTTTGGTCTAGCGGGGCCCACCGGGGAGCTGTTTTTT.

A single count supports this clone. The V gene is TRBV4-3, the J gene TRBJ1-1; 7 positions agree with TRBD1. The trim removed 1 base at V and 4 bases at J, leaving 6 bases unmatched. The CDR3 length is 15 residues. CDR1 is LGHNA and CDR2 is YSLEER in the germline V gene. CDR3 in amino acids: CASSQVQGWTTEAFF. In nucleotides, the CDR3 is TGCGCCAGCAGCCAAGTACAGGGGTGGACCACTGAAGCTTTCTTT.

The chain employs TRBV7-2 and TRBJ2-7; 11 nucleotides agree with TRBD2. The V gene end was trimmed by 3 bases and the J gene end by 7 bases; junction bases not matched to a gene: 5. The length of the CDR3 is 14 residues. Germline V CDR1 and CDR2: SGHTA, FQGNSA. CDR3 coding DNA: TGTGCCAGCAGCTTTACTAGCGGGAGTTATGAGCAGTACTTC. Protein: CASSFTSGSYEQYF.

Concerning this clone: At one end the junction does not follow the germline gene, possibly because of a read error. V gene TRBV7-2 combines with J gene TRBJ1-6; TRBD1 matches 8 bases. CDR1 and CDR2 from the germline V gene are SGHTA and FQGNSA. The CDR3 has 15 residues. The CDR3 coding sequence is TGTGCCAGCAGCTTGACAGGGGTGGGTAATTCGCCCCTCCACTTT. Translation: CASSLTGVGNSPLHF.

The chain joins TRBV7-9 to TRBJ1-4, with a possible D match to TRBD1 (5 bases). Looked up from germline, CDR1 is SEHNR and CDR2 is FQNEAQ (reference sequence). This CDR3 region has 17 residues. V lost 3 bases and J lost 8, with 22 bases in between. CDR3 protein: CASSLGQGLYSDEKLFF. CDR3 nucleotide sequence: TGTGCCAGCAGCTTGGGTCAGGGTCTCTACTCTGACGAAAAACTGTTTTTT.

The V gene is TRBV2, the J gene TRBJ1-1, with 7 positions matching TRBD1. V lost 7 bases to trimming and J lost 5 bases; unmatched junction nucleotides: 13. CDR3 length: 15 amino acids. Germline values: CDR1 SNHLY, CDR2 FYNNEI. CDR3 residues: CASTGQAIPGTEAFF. CDR3 in DNA: TGTGCCAGCACAGGACAGGCCATCCCGGGGACTGAAGCTTTCTTT.

The chain uses TRBV9 and TRBJ2-3, with 10 bases matching TRBD2. The CDR3 spans 17 residues. Germline CDR1 SGDLS, CDR2 YYNGEE. V lost 4 bases to trimming and J lost 1 base; unmatched junction nucleotides: 9. CDR3 DNA: TGTGCCAGCAGCCTCCCAGCCGGGACTAGCGGCACAGATACGCAGTATTTT. It translates to CASSLPAGTSGTDTQYF.

In regard to this clone: A junction boundary mismatches the germline segment, possibly from a read error. The J gene is TRBJ2-3, the V gene TRBV2, with TRBD2 matching over 8 bases. Germline CDR1 is SNHLY and CDR2 is FYNNEI. The CDR3 is 15 residues long. CDR3 sequence reads: CARSGSSGATDTQYF. CDR3 bases: TGTGCCAGGAGTGGGAGTAGCGGGGCAACAGATACGCAGTATTTT.

This clone showed up just a few times. The chain carries TRBV7-9 and TRBJ1-1, with D possibly being TRBD1 (6 bases). Trimming cost V 8 bases and J 10 bases, with 14 bases left between them. The length of the CDR3 is 11 residues. Germline values: CDR1 SEHNR, CDR2 FQNEAQ (reference sequence). Written as DNA, the CDR3 is TGTGCCAGCCACAGGGAAGGGGGAGCTTTCTTT. As protein: CASHREGGAFF.

In its sample, this clone was seen a few times. The chain uses TRBV5-6 and TRBJ1-2; D is unclear. V lost 4 bases to trimming and J lost 3 bases, with 13 bases between them. The CDR3 consists of 14 residues. Germline loops: CDR1 SGHDT, CDR2 YYEEEE. In nucleotides, the CDR3 is TGTGCCAGCAGCGGAGTGGCCCCCGACTATGGCTACACCTTC. It encodes CASSGVAPDYGYTF.

V usage is TRBV11-3 and J usage is TRBJ1-2; 10 bases match TRBD1. The trim removed 4 bases at V and 3 bases at J, leaving 5 bases unmatched. Germline assignment: CDR1 SGHNT and CDR2 YENEEA. This CDR3 has 15 residues. CDR3 sequence reads: CASSYPGQGYYGYTF. The CDR3 DNA reads TGTGCCAGCAGCTACCCGGGACAGGGGTACTATGGCTACACCTTC.

The V gene is TRBV18, the J gene TRBJ2-1; tentative D call: TRBD2 (5 bases). Germline values: CDR1 KGHSH, CDR2 LQKENI. The length of the CDR3 is 17 residues. The V end was cut by 2 bases, the J end by 0 bases, with 14 bases between. The CDR3 sequence is CASSPFLGSSSYNEQFF. CDR3 DNA: TGTGCCAGCTCACCATTCTTGGGGAGCAGCTCCTACAATGAGCAGTTCTTC.

V is TRBV19 and J is TRBJ2-5, with 7 bases aligning to TRBD1. Germline V CDR1 and CDR2: LNHDA, SQIVND (reference sequence). Trimming removed 6 bases from V and 5 bases from J; junction bases left unmatched: 12. This CDR3 has 15 amino acids. As DNA, the CDR3 is TGTGCCAGTAGACGAAGTACAGGGGTGGGGGAGACCCAGTACTTC. This translates into CASRRSTGVGETQYF.

The chain employs TRBV2 and TRBJ1-1, with D maybe TRBD1 (5 bases). The V end was cut by 3 bases, the J end by 3 bases, with 8 bases between. Per germline, CDR1 SNHLY and CDR2 FYNNEI. The CDR3 runs 13 residues. The CDR3 sequence: CASSEDIDTEAFF. CDR3 coding DNA: TGTGCCAGCAGTGAGGACATTGACACTGAAGCTTTCTTT.